This T cell receptor (beta chain) derives from a study of naive and memory T cell subsets. Two oligonucleotides, mixed equimolar, formed the beta constant-region primer covering TRBC1 and TRBC2. Ligation attached a single-stranded oligonucleotide with a 12-nucleotide UMI and the SP2 primer to the cDNA 3' end. TCRdb passed the UMI-ligation and nested PCR reads through MiXCR, listing each CDR3 protein once. The table records tens of thousands of distinct CDR3 sequences, about an eighth of them present only once. This clonotype was counted a few times. The sequence was obtained from a human donor in good health. Sequencing used effector memory CD4+ T cells from blood. Noted subset: effector memory, CD45RA- CD27-.

The CDR3 spells CASSTDRNNEQYF. CDR3 in DNA: TGTGCCAGCAGCACAGATAGGAACAACGAGCAGTACTTC. The chain links TRBV7-3 to TRBJ2-7; the D is unclear. Looked up from germline, CDR1 is SGHTA and CDR2 is FQGTGA. V shed 5 bases and J shed 5 bases, with 13 bases lying between them. This CDR3 comprises 13 residues.